Presented here are 24 T cell receptor beta chains from one specimen sequenced in a study of pediatric ulcerative colitis. The method was immunoSEQ multiplex PCR; TCRdb's version includes in-frame clones alone and lacks a portion of them. The repertoire holds under 70,000 clones, with over 70% as singletons. The specimen was blood. These receptors all come from a boy aged 5-17 years who was a control in a study of pediatric ulcerative colitis.

This chain connects TRBV6-5 to TRBJ1-1; 10 bases line up with TRBD1. This CDR3 comprises 15 residues. CDR1 and CDR2 (germline): MNHEY, SVGAGI. The junction had 7 bases not matched to a gene; V was cut back by 8 bases and J by 1 base. In DNA, the CDR3 is TGTGCCAGCGCCAGGACAGGGGGTACGAACACTGAAGCTTTCTTT. This sequence encodes CASARTGGTNTEAFF.

This rearrangement joins TRBV29-1 to TRBJ2-7, with 10 bases identical to TRBD2. Germline trimming cut 0 bases from V and 3 bases from J; bases unmatched to any gene: 5. This CDR3 is 15 amino acids long. Germline V gives CDR1 SQVTM, CDR2 ANQGSEA. The CDR3 bases are TGCAGCGTTGAAGATCTTTCTAGCGGGGGCTACGAGCAGTACTTC. As protein: CSVEDLSSGGYEQYF.

The chain is built from TRBV6-4 and TRBJ2-3; 9 bases agree with TRBD2. Germline V lookup: CDR1 MRHNA, CDR2 SNTAGT. The CDR3 spans 17 residues. Germline trimming cut 0 bases from V and 1 base from J; bases unmatched to any gene: 5. The DNA of the CDR3 is TGTGCCAGCAGTGACTCCGAGCGGGGGGCTGGCACAGATACGCAGTATTTT. Its protein product is CASSDSERGAGTDTQYF.

This chain joins TRBV10-2 and TRBJ2-1; a possible D gene is TRBD2 (5 bases). The CDR3 consists of 16 residues. V was trimmed by 5 bases and J by 0 bases, leaving 14 bases between them. The germline CDR1 and CDR2 sequences are WSHSY and SAAADI. CDR3 sequence: CASSLLEGSSYNEQFF. Here the CDR3 DNA reads TGCGCCAGCAGTCTACTGGAAGGGAGCTCCTACAATGAGCAGTTCTTC.

V is TRBV7-3 and J is TRBJ2-2, with 7 bases that match TRBD2. Germline V gene lookup returns CDR1 SGHTA and CDR2 FQGTGA. The J segment lost 3 bases and the V segment lost 3 bases, leaving 4 bases of the junction unmatched. There are 15 residues in the CDR3. The CDR3 nucleotides are TGTGCCAGCAGCTTTGTAAGCGGGGACACCGGGGAGCTGTTTTTT. This translates into CASSFVSGDTGELFF.

CDR3 DNA sequence: TGTGCCAGCAGCATAGGACAGGGGTCTTTCTACGAGCAGTACTTC. It codes for CASSIGQGSFYEQYF. This sequence joins TRBV7-8 and TRBJ2-7; 9 positions match TRBD1. Losses at the gene ends were 5 bases for V and 3 bases for J; bases not matched to a gene: 8. This CDR3 contains 15 residues. From germline, CDR1 is SGHVS and CDR2 FQNEAQ.

CDR3 loop: CASSPRLHSQQYF. CDR3 coding DNA: TGTGCCAGCAGTCCCCGACTGCATTCGCAGCAGTACTTC. The rearrangement uses TRBV27 and TRBJ2-5; the D is unclear. Trimming removed 5 bases at V and 11 bases at J, with 18 bases between. Germline V CDR1 and CDR2: MNHEY, SMNVEV (reference sequence). The CDR3 is made up of 13 amino acids.

V usage is TRBV7-9 and J usage is TRBJ1-2; 8 bases map to TRBD1. The CDR3 is 12 residues long. Per the germline V gene, CDR1 is SEHNR and CDR2 is FQNEAQ (reference sequence). V was clipped by 4 bases and J by 7 bases; unmatched bases: 2. The DNA for the CDR3 is TGTGCCAGCAGCTCGGACAGGGTTGGCTACACCTTC. This gives the protein CASSSDRVGYTF.

The CDR3 is CASRFLAGAYNEQFF. Here the CDR3 DNA reads TGTGCAAGTCGCTTTCTAGCGGGAGCCTACAATGAGCAGTTCTTC. This chain joins TRBV12-2 and TRBJ2-1; TRBD2 is the table's D call and was not checked against the DNA. TRBV12-2 is labeled a pseudogene. CDR3 length: 15 residues.

In its sample, this clone was seen a few times. J is TRBJ2-7 and V is TRBV18; D unresolved. The V end lost 3 bases, the J end lost 2 bases, and 11 bases lay between the germline ends. The germline V gene has CDR1 KGHSH and CDR2 LQKENI. CDR3 length equals 14 residues. This CDR3 reads CASSPTRWPYEQYF. The CDR3 coding sequence is TGTGCCAGCTCACCGACACGGTGGCCCTACGAGCAGTACTTC.

The V gene is TRBV27, the J gene TRBJ1-4; D unresolved. The V gene's germline CDR1 is MNHEY and CDR2 SMNVEV (reference sequence). The CDR3 runs 14 residues. Trimming removed 6 bases at V and 0 bases at J, with 8 bases between. The CDR3 sequence: CASRGYATNEKLFF. The DNA for the CDR3 is TGTGCCAGCAGGGGATATGCAACTAATGAAAAACTGTTTTTT. Full variable domain (rest looked up from reference TRBV27 and TRBJ1-4): EAQVTQNPRYLITVTGKKLTVTCSQNMNHEYMSWYRQDPGLGLRQIYYSMNVEVTDKGDVPEGYKVSRKEKRNFPLILESPSPNQTSLYFCASRGYATNEKLFFGSGTQLSVL.

The genes are TRBV29-1 and TRBJ2-4; perhaps TRBD2 as D (6 bases). V shed 2 bases and J shed 6 bases, with 14 bases lying between them. CDR3 length equals 14 residues. Germline CDR1 and CDR2: SQVTM and ANQGSEA. In DNA form, the CDR3 reads TGCAGCGTTGAACAGGGTGTGGGAGGAAACATTCAGTACTTC. Protein sequence: CSVEQGVGGNIQYF. Drawing the rest from reference TRBV29-1 and TRBJ2-4, the complete variable domain is SAVISQKPSRDICQRGTSLTIQCQVDSQVTMMFWYRQQPGQSLTLIATANQGSEATYESGFVIDKFPISRPNLTFSTLTVSNMSPEDSSIYLCSVEQGVGGNIQYFGAGTRLSVL.

The chain is built from TRBV6-1 and TRBJ2-7, with a weak D call TRBD2 (6 bases). This CDR3 spans 12 amino acids. Germline V CDR1 and CDR2: MNHNS, SASEGT. The germline V and J ends were trimmed by 2 bases and 6 bases, with 8 bases remaining between them. The CDR3 DNA reads TGTGCCAGCAGTGAAAGGGGAGGCGAGCAGTACTTC. Translated: CASSERGGEQYF.

The chain couples TRBV6-1 to TRBJ2-1, with TRBD1 matching 8 bases. Germline V gives CDR1 MNHNS, CDR2 SASEGT. Trimming at V came to 7 bases and at J to 0 bases, leaving 5 bases not matched to a gene. CDR3 length equals 15 residues. CDR3 sequence reads: CASTRGLLSYNEQFF. In DNA, the CDR3 is TGTGCCAGCACCAGGGGGCTTCTCTCCTACAATGAGCAGTTCTTC.

The chain is built from TRBV5-1 and TRBJ2-1, with 7 bases matching TRBD2. The CDR3 consists of 17 residues. Germline assignment: CDR1 SGHRS and CDR2 YFSETQ. Germline trimming cut 2 bases from V and 3 bases from J; bases unmatched to any gene: 11. CDR3 region: CASSLGRAGLIYNEQFF. In nucleotides, the CDR3 is TGCGCCAGCAGCTTAGGACGAGCGGGACTTATCTACAATGAGCAGTTCTTC.

This sequence joins TRBV4-2 and TRBJ1-5; D remains unclear. This CDR3 region has 15 residues. V lost 3 bases to trimming and J lost 2 bases, with 11 bases between them. Germline V gene sequence: CDR1 LGHNA, CDR2 YNFKEQ. The CDR3 is CASSHVRGGNQPQHF. CDR3 nucleotides: TGTGCCAGCAGCCATGTACGTGGGGGCAATCAGCCCCAGCATTTT.

The genes are TRBV11-2 and TRBJ1-4; 8 bases map to TRBD1. From germline, CDR1 is SGHAT and CDR2 FQNNGV. This CDR3 contains 15 residues. Trimming removed 4 bases from V and 7 bases from J; junction bases left unmatched: 8. CDR3 sequence: CASSSQGAAGEKLFF. CDR3 nucleotide sequence: TGTGCCAGCAGCTCCCAGGGGGCAGCGGGTGAAAAACTGTTTTTT.

This rearrangement joins TRBV29-1 to TRBJ1-1; unclear D gene. V was cut by 4 bases and J by 8 bases, with 11 bases left in between. Germline values: CDR1 SQVTM, CDR2 ANQGSEA. The CDR3 runs 11 residues. As DNA, the CDR3 is TGCAGCGTTGCGGACGCGCCAGAAGCTTTCTTT. Protein product: CSVADAPEAFF.

The chain is built from TRBV5-6 and TRBJ2-3; perhaps TRBD1 as D (5 bases). Between the trimmed V and J ends, which lost 9 bases and 4 bases, there was a span of 24 bases. This CDR3 spans 16 amino acids. Germline V CDR1 and CDR2: SGHDT, YYEEEE. The CDR3 DNA is TGTGCCACGTCATTAAGGATACAGGTGAACTCAGATACGCAGTATTTT. Translation gives CATSLRIQVNSDTQYF.

The gene calls are TRBV7-3 and TRBJ2-1; D is unclear. V gave up 4 bases and J gave up 10 bases, with 8 bases separating them. The CDR3 length is 11 residues. CDR1 and CDR2 (germline): SGHTA, FQGTGA. The CDR3, as DNA: TGTGCCAGCAGCTCCGGACCAGAGCAGTTCTTC. It translates to CASSSGPEQFF.

This sequence joins TRBV25-1 and TRBJ2-3; D might be TRBD1 or TRBD2, each matching 5 bases. The CDR3 extends over 15 amino acids. CDR1 and CDR2 (germline): MGHDK, SYGVNS. V lost 4 bases and J 0 bases, leaving 11 bases between the germline ends. The CDR3: CASSALGVSTDTQYF. CDR3 sequence (DNA): TGTGCCAGCAGTGCCTTGGGGGTTAGCACAGATACGCAGTATTTT.

DNA for the CDR3: TGTGCCAGCAGCTTGGTAGGTTACCAAGAGACCCAGTACTTC. Encoded protein: CASSLVGYQETQYF. The V gene is TRBV5-6, the J gene TRBJ2-5; D unclear. This CDR3 contains 14 residues. CDR1 and CDR2 (germline): SGHDT, YYEEEE. V gave up 0 bases and J gave up 0 bases, with 6 bases separating them. Full variable domain (missing parts from reference TRBV5-6 and TRBJ2-5): DAGVTQSPTHLIKTRGQQVTLRCSPKSGHDTVSWYQQALGQGPQFIFQYYEEEERQRGNFPDRFSGHQFPNYSSELNVNALLLGDSALYLCASSLVGYQETQYFGPGTRLLVL.

The gene calls are TRBV7-9 and TRBJ2-1, with 10 positions matching TRBD1. The germline CDR1 and CDR2 sequences are SEHNR and FQNEAQ (reference sequence). Unmatched junction bases numbered 7, after V lost 5 bases and J lost 6 bases. This CDR3 has 15 residues. CDR3 in DNA: TGTGCCAGCAGCCCCCGGGACAGGGGAAGCAATGAGCAGTTCTTC. Its protein is CASSPRDRGSNEQFF. The entire variable domain, with the rest obtained from reference TRBV7-9 and TRBJ2-1, is as follows: DTGVSQNPRHKITKRGQNVTFRCDPISEHNRLYWYRQTLGQGPEFLTYFQNEAQLEKSRLLSDRFSAERPKGSFSTLEIQRTEQGDSAMYLCASSPRDRGSNEQFFGPGTRLTVL.

This rearrangement joins TRBV6-1 to TRBJ2-2; D gene uncertain. The CDR3 length is 11 residues. The V end was cut by 2 bases, the J end by 7 bases, with 2 bases between. Germline V gene data show CDR1 as MNHNS and CDR2 as SASEGT. The CDR3 protein is CASSEYGELFF. In DNA form, the CDR3 reads TGTGCCAGCAGTGAATACGGGGAGCTGTTTTTT.